Listed below are T cell receptor beta chains from one sample, sequenced in a study of blood T cell repertoires in COVID-19. Sequenced by immunoSEQ multiplex PCR; TCRdb stores in-frame clones only, minus some. The repertoire consists of under 250,000 clones, with about 85% occurring once and the leading ten covering about 3%. Sequenced: peripheral blood. The source of these receptors is a man aged 18 to 29 with active or convalescent COVID-19. CDR3s include the opening cysteine and the closing phenylalanine or tryptophan. A D gene is named only where the DNA matches it firmly. Rows give clone size only sometimes, using once, few, many, or a class for an expanded clone.

j_call clone_size v_call d_call cdr3_nt cdr3_aa
TRBJ2-3 NA TRBV21-1 NA TGTGCCAGCAGCCGAGGGGAGGGGGGCACAGATACGCAGTATTTT CASSRGEGGTDTQYF
TRBJ2-7 NA TRBV5-1 TRBD1 TGCGCCAGCAGCAAGGGACAGGGGGCTGTCGAGCAGTACTTC CASSKGQGAVEQYF
TRBJ1-4 once TRBV7-9 TRBD1 TGTGCCAGCAGCTTTACCGGGACAGGGTTGGAAAAACTGTTTTTT CASSFTGTGLEKLFF
TRBJ2-5 NA TRBV4-3 TRBD2 TGCGCCAGCAGCCCTCATTACCGCGGGGGGCACCAAGAGACCCAGTACTTC CASSPHYRGGHQETQYF
TRBJ1-2 NA TRBV28 NA TGTGCCAGCAGTTCCTCCAGGGGCTTCGGCTATGGCTACACCTTC CASSSSRGFGYGYTF
TRBJ2-7 once TRBV7-3 TRBD2 TGTGCCAGCAGCAGGACCGGGACTAGGGACTCCTACGAGCAGTACTTC CASSRTGTRDSYEQYF
TRBJ2-3 NA TRBV3-1/TRBV3-2 TRBD1 TGTGCCAGCAGCCCCCGGGACAGGGGCACAGATACGCAGTATTTT CASSPRDRGTDTQYF
TRBJ1-1 few TRBV2 NA TGTGCCAGCAGTTTCAGGGAATGGAACACTGAAGCTTTCTTT CASSFREWNTEAFF
TRBJ1-2 NA TRBV7-2 NA TGTGCCAGCAGCTTAAGCGGGTTGCAAGGCTACACCTTC CASSLSGLQGYTF
TRBJ2-3 once TRBV5-4 NA TGTGCCAGCAGCTTGGGTGGGGGGATGAGTACAGATACGCAGTATTTT CASSLGGGMSTDTQYF
TRBJ1-2 NA TRBV9 NA TGTGCCAGCAGCGGCGGGGTTAACTATGGCTACACCTTC CASSGGVNYGYTF
TRBJ1-1 NA TRBV4-3 NA TGCGCCAGCAGCCAAGAGGGAGGCTCTGAAGCTTTCTTT CASSQEGGSEAFF
TRBJ1-5 few TRBV10-2 NA TGCGCCAGCACGGACAGACATAGCAATCAGCCCCAGCATTTT CASTDRHSNQPQHF
TRBJ2-1 NA TRBV20-1 TRBD2 TGCAGTGCTAGTGGGACTAGCGGGGGCTACAATGAGCAGTTCTTC CSASGTSGGYNEQFF
TRBJ1-1 few TRBV7-3 NA TGTGCCAGCAGCTTAAAACGGGGAACTGAAGCTTTCTTT CASSLKRGTEAFF
TRBJ2-3 once TRBV2 TRBD2 TGTGCCAGCAGTACCGGGACTAGCGCAGATACGCAGTATTTT CASSTGTSADTQYF
TRBJ2-7 NA TRBV7-8 NA TGTGCCAGCAGCCCTCTCTACGAGCAGTACTTC CASSPLYEQYF
TRBJ1-3 NA TRBV2 TRBD1 TGTGCCAGGAGGAAAATTGGGACAGCTGGAAACACCATATATTTT CARRKIGTAGNTIYF
TRBJ2-1 NA TRBV11-2 NA TGTGCCAGCAGCCCATCGGACAGAGACAATGAGCAGTTCTTC CASSPSDRDNEQFF
TRBJ2-1 NA TRBV27 NA TGTGCCAGCAGGCACGCAGCCCAAGCAGGAAATGAGCAGTTCTTC CASRHAAQAGNEQFF
TRBJ2-3 NA TRBV7-8 NA TGTGCCAGCTCGAAACGTCTGGTGGGCCCAGATACGCAGTATTTT CASSKRLVGPDTQYF
TRBJ1-2 once TRBV19 TRBD1 TGTGCCAGACTTGAGCCGGGACAGTGGAGGGAGGAACATCGAGGCTACACCTTC CARLEPGQWREEHRGYTF
TRBJ2-1 NA TRBV28 NA TGTGCCAGCAGTTTGGCTAGTCCCAATGAGCAGTTCTTC CASSLASPNEQFF
TRBJ1-1 NA TRBV13 NA TGTGCCAGCAGCCGGAACACTGAAGCTTTCTTT CASSRNTEAFF
TRBJ1-1 NA TRBV19 TRBD1 TGTGCCAGCAGCCCCCAAAAACAGGGGGCTGCAGCTTTCTTT CASSPQKQGAAAFF
TRBJ2-7 NA TRBV7-8 TRBD1 TGTGCCAGCAGCTTCGGGACAGGCTACGAGCAGTACTTC CASSFGTGYEQYF
TRBJ1-1 NA TRBV28 TRBD1 TGTGCCAGCAGTTTTTCTAGGGGGCTTGGGGACACTGAAGCTTTCTTT CASSFSRGLGDTEAFF
TRBJ2-7 NA TRBV3-1/TRBV3-2 TRBD1 TGTGCCAGCACCCGAAATCCCGGACAGGGGACCTACGAGCAGTACTTC CASTRNPGQGTYEQYF
TRBJ1-2 few TRBV5-4 NA TGTGCCAGCAGCTTTCCAGCCGGGGGAGTTAACTATGGCTACACCTTC CASSFPAGGVNYGYTF
TRBJ2-1 NA TRBV7-2 NA TGTGCCAGCAGCTTAGCGTTGGCAGGGCCAAGAGCAATTGAGCAGTTCTTC CASSLALAGPRAIEQFF
TRBJ2-7 NA TRBV6-5 TRBD2 TGTGCCAGCAGCCTAGGACTAGCGGGCTACGAGCAGTACTTC CASSLGLAGYEQYF
TRBJ1-2 NA TRBV7-2 NA TGTGCCAGCAGCCCCCGAGTCGCGGTCGTAGGTGGCTACACCTTC CASSPRVAVVGGYTF
TRBJ1-1 NA TRBV4-3 NA TGCGCCAGCAGCCAAGATATGTCCCTGGAAGCTTTCTTT CASSQDMSLEAFF
TRBJ1-2 NA TRBV30 TRBD1 TGTGCCTGGATACAGGGGCAGGGCTATGGCTACACCTTC CAWIQGQGYGYTF
TRBJ2-1 NA TRBV27 NA TGTGCCAGCAGTTCGTCTAAGTACAATGAGCAGTTCTTC CASSSSKYNEQFF
TRBJ1-1 NA TRBV19 TRBD1 TGTGCCAGCTTCCAGGACAGGGTGGGGAACACTGAAGCTTTCTTT CASFQDRVGNTEAFF
TRBJ2-2 NA TRBV29-1 TRBD1 TGCAGCGTTGGGACAGGGGGGGAGCTGTTTTTT CSVGTGGELFF
TRBJ2-2 NA TRBV11-3 NA TGTGCCAGCAGCCCAGGGGGGCGGGACAGCGGGGAGCTGTTTTTT CASSPGGRDSGELFF
TRBJ2-7 NA TRBV28 TRBD1 TGTGCCAGCAGACAACGACAGGGAACACATACATACGAGCAGTACTTC CASRQRQGTHTYEQYF